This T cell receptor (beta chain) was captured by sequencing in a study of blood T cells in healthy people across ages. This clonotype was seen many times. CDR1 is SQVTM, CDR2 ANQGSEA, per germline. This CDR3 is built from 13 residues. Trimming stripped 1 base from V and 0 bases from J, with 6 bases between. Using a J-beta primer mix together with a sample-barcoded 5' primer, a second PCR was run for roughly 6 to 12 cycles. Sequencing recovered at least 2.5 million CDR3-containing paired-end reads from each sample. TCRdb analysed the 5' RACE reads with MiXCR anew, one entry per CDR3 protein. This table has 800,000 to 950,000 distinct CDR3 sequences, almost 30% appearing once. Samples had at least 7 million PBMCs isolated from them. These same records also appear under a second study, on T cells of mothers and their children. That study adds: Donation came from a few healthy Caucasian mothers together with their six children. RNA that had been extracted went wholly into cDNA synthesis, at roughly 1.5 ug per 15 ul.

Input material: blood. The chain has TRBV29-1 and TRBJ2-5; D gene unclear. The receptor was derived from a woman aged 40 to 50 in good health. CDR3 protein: CSVEGGYQETQYF. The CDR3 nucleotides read TGCAGCGTTGAAGGGGGTTACCAAGAGACCCAGTACTTC.